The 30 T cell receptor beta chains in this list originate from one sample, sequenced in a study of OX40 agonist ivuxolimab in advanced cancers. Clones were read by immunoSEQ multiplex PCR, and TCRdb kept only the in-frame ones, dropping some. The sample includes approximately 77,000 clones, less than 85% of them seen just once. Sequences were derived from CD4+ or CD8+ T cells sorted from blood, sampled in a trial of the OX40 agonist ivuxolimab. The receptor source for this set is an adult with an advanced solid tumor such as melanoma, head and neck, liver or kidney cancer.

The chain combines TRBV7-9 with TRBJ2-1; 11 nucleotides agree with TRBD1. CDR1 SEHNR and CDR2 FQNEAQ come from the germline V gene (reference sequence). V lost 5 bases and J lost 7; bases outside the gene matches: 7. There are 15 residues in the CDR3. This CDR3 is CASSPLGTGGNEQFF. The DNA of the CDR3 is TGTGCCAGCAGCCCGTTAGGGACAGGGGGAAATGAGCAGTTCTTC. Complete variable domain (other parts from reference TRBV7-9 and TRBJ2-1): DTGVSQNPRHKITKRGQNVTFRCDPISEHNRLYWYRQTLGQGPEFLTYFQNEAQLEKSRLLSDRFSAERPKGSFSTLEIQRTEQGDSAMYLCASSPLGTGGNEQFFGPGTRLTVL.

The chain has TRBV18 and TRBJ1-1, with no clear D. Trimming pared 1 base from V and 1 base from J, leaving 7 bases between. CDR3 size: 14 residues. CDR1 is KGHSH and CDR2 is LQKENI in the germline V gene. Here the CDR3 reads CASSPQVENTEAFF. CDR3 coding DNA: TGTGCCAGCTCACCACAAGTGGAGAACACTGAAGCTTTCTTT. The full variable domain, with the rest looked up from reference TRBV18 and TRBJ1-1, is NAGVMQNPRHLVRRRGQEARLRCSPMKGHSHVYWYRQLPEEGLKFMVYLQKENIIDESGMPKERFSAEFPKEGPSILRIQQVVRGDSAAYFCASSPQVENTEAFFGQGTRLTVV.

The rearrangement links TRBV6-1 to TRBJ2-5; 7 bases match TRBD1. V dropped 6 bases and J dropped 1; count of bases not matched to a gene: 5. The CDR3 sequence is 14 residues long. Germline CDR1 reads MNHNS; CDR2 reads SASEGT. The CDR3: CASRQGMFQETQYF. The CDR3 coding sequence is TGTGCCAGCAGACAGGGGATGTTCCAAGAGACCCAGTACTTC.

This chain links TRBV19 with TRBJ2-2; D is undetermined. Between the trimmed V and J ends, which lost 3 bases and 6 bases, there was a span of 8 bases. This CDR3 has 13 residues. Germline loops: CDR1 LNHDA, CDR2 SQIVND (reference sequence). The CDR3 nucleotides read TGTGCCAGTAGTATTGATGGTCCCGGGGAGCTGTTTTTT. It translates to CASSIDGPGELFF.

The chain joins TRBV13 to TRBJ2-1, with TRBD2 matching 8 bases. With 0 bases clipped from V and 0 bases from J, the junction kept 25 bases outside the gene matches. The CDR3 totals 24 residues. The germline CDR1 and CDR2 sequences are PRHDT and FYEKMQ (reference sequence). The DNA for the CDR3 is TGTGCCAGCAGCTTAGGAGTTTGGCAGGTTAACTCTCCTAGCGGGTCGAGCTCCTACAATGAGCAGTTCTTC. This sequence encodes CASSLGVWQVNSPSGSSSYNEQFF.

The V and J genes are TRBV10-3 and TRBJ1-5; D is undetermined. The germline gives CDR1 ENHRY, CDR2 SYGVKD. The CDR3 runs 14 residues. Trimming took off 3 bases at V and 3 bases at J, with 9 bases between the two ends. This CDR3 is CAISDQRNNQPQHF. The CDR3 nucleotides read TGTGCCATCAGTGACCAGCGGAACAATCAGCCCCAGCATTTT.

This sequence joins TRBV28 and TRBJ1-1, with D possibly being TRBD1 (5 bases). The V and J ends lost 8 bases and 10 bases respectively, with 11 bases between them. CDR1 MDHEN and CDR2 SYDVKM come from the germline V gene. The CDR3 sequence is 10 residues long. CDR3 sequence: CASLGEVAFF. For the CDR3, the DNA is TGTGCCAGCTTAGGGGAAGTAGCTTTCTTT.

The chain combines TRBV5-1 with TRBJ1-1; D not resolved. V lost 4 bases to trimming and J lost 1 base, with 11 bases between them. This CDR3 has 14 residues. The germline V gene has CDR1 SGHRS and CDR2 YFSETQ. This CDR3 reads CASSRTGENTEAFF. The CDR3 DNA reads TGCGCCAGCAGCCGTACGGGCGAGAACACTGAAGCTTTCTTT.

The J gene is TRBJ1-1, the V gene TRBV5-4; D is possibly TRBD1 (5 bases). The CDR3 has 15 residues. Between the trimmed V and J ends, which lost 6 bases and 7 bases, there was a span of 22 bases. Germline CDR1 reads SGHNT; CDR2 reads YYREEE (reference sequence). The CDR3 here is CASNKGTKVGGEAFF. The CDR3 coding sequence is TGTGCCAGCAATAAAGGGACGAAGGTTGGCGGTGAAGCTTTCTTT.

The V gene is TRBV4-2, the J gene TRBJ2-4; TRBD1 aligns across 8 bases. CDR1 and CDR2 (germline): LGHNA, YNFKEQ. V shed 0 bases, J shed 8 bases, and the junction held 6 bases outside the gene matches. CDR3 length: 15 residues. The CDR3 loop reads CASSQDRQGADIQYF. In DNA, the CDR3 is TGTGCCAGCAGCCAAGATCGGCAGGGGGCGGACATTCAGTACTTC.

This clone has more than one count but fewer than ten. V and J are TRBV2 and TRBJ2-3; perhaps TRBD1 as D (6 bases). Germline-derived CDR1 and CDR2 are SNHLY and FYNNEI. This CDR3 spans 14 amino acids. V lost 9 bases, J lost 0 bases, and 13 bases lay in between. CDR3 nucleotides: TGTGCCAGTTCAGGGGCTCGGAGCACAGATACGCAGTATTTT. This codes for CASSGARSTDTQYF.

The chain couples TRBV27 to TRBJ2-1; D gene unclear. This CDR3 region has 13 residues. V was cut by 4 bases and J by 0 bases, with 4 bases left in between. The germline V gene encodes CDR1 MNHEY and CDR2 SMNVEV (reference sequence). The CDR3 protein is CASSSHSYNEQFF. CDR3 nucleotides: TGTGCCAGCAGTTCCCACTCCTACAATGAGCAGTTCTTC.

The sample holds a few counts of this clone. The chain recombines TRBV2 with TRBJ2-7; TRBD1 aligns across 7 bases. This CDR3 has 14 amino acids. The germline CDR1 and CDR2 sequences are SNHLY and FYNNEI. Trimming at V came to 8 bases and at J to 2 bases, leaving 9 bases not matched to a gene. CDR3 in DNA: TGTGCCAGCGTCGATTGGACAGGCACCTACGAGCAGTACTTC. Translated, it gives CASVDWTGTYEQYF.

As DNA, the CDR3 is TGTGCCAGTAGCACTAGCGGGAGACCTTCCTACGAGCAGTACTTC. Translated, it gives CASSTSGRPSYEQYF. The chain has TRBV19 and TRBJ2-7, with TRBD2 identical over 11 bases. With 6 bases clipped from V and 1 base from J, the junction kept 5 bases outside the gene matches. CDR1 is LNHDA and CDR2 is SQIVND in the germline V gene (reference sequence). The CDR3 runs 15 residues.

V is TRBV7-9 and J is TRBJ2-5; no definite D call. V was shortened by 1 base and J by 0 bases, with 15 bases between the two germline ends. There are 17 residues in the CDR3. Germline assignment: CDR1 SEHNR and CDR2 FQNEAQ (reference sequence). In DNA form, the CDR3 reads TGTGCCAGCAGCTTAGATATGGTCGGACCGTACCAAGAGACCCAGTACTTC. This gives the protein CASSLDMVGPYQETQYF.

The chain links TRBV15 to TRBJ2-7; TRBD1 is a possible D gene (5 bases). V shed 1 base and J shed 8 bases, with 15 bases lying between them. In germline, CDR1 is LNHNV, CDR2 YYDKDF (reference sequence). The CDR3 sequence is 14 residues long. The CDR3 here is CATSRGDSDMKQYF. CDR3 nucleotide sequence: TGTGCCACCAGCAGAGGAGACAGTGACATGAAGCAGTACTTC.

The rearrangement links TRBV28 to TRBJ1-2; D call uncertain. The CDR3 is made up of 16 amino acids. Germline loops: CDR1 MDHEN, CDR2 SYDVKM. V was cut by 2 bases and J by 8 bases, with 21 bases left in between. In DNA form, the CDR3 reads TGTGCCAGCAGTTTACCACACTTAAAGGAAATAGACGGCTACACCTTC. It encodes CASSLPHLKEIDGYTF.

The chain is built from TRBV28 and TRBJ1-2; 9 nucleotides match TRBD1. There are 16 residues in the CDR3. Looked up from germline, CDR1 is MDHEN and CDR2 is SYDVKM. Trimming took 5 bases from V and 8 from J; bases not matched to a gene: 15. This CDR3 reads CASSPYTDRGAMGYTF. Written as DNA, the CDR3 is TGTGCCAGCAGTCCCTACACGGACAGGGGCGCTATGGGCTACACCTTC.

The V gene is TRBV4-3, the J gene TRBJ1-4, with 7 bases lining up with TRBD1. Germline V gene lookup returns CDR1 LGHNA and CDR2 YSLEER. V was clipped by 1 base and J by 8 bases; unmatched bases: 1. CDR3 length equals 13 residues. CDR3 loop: CASSQGGQEKLFF. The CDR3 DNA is TGCGCCAGCAGCCAAGGGGGACAGGAAAAACTGTTTTTT.

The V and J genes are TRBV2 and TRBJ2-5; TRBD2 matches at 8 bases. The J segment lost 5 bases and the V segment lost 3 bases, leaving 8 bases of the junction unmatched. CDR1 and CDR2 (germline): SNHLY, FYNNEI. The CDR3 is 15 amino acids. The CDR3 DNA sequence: TGTGCCAGCAGTGAGGAGCGGGGGCGGGGGGAGACCCAGTACTTC. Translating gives CASSEERGRGETQYF.

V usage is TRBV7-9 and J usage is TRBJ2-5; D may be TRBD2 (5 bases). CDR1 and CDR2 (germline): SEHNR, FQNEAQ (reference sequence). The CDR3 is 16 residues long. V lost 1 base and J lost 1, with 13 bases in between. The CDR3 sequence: CASSLGGFRVQETQYF. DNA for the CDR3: TGTGCCAGCAGCTTAGGAGGGTTTAGGGTCCAAGAGACCCAGTACTTC.

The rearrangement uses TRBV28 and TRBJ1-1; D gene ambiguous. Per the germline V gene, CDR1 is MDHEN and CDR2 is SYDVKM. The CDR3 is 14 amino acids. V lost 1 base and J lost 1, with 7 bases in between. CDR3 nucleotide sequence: TGTGCCAGCAGTTTATCCAGACGGAACACTGAAGCTTTCTTT. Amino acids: CASSLSRRNTEAFF.

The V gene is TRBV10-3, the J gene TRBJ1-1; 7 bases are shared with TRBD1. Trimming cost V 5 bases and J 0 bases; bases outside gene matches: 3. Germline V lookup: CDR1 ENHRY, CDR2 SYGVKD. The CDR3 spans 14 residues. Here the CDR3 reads CAISRQGMNTEAFF. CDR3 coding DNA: TGTGCCATCAGTCGACAGGGCATGAACACTGAAGCTTTCTTT.

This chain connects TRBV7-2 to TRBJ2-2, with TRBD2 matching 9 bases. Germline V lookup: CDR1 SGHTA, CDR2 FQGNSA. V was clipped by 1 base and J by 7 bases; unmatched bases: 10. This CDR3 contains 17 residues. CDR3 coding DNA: TGTGCCAGCAGCTTAGGGCCTGGCGGGGGGGCCCTCGGGGAGCTGTTTTTT. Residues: CASSLGPGGGALGELFF.

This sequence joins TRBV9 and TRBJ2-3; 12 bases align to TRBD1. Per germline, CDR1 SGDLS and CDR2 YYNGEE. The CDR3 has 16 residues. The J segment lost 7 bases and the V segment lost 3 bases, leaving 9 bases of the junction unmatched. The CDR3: CASSATGGQGANTQYF. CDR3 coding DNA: TGTGCCAGCAGCGCTACCGGGGGACAGGGGGCAAATACGCAGTATTTT.

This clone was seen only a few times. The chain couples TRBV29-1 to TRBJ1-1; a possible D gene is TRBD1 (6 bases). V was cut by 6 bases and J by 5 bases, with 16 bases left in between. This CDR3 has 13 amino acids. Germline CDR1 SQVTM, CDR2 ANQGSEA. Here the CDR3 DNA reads TGCAGCGTCAAGGCGAGGGGGAGGACTGAAGCTTTCTTT. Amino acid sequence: CSVKARGRTEAFF.

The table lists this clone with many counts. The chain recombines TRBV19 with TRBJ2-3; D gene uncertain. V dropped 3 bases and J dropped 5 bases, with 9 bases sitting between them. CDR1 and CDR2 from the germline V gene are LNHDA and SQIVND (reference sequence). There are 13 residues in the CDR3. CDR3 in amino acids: CASSIAAVDTQYF. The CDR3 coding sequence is TGTGCCAGTAGTATTGCGGCGGTAGATACGCAGTATTTT.

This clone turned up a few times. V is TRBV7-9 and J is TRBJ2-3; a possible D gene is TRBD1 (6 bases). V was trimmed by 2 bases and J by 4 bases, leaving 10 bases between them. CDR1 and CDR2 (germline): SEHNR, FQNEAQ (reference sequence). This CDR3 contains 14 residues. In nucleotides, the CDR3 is TGTGCCAGCAGCTTACCACAGGGTGCAGATACGCAGTATTTT. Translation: CASSLPQGADTQYF.

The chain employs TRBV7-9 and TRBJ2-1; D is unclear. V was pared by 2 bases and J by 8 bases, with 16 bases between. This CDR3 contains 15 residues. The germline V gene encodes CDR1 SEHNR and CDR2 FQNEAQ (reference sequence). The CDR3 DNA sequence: TGTGCCAGCAGCTTAACGTGGTCAAATGGGGATGAGCAGTTCTTC. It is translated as CASSLTWSNGDEQFF. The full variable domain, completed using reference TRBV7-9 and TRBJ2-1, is DTGVSQNPRHKITKRGQNVTFRCDPISEHNRLYWYRQTLGQGPEFLTYFQNEAQLEKSRLLSDRFSAERPKGSFSTLEIQRTEQGDSAMYLCASSLTWSNGDEQFFGPGTRLTVL.

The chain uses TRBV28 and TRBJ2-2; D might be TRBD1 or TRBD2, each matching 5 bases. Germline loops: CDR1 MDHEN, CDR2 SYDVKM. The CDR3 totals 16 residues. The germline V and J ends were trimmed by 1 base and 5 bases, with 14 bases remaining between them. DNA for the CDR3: TGTGCCAGCAGTTTATTCCGGGACGGGGCGACCGGGGAGCTGTTTTTT. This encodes CASSLFRDGATGELFF.